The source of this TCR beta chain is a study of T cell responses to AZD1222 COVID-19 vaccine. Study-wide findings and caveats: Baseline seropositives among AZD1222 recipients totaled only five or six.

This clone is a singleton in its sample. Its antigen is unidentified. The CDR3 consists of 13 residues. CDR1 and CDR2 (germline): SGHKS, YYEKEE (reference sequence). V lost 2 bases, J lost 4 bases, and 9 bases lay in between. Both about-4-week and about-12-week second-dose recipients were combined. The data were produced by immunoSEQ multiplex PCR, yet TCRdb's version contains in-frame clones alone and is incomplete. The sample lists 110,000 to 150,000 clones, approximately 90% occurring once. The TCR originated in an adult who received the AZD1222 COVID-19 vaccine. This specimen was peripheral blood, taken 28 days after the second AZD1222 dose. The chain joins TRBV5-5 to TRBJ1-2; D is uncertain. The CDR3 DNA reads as TGTGCCAGCAGCTTCCTGGGGAGCTATGGCTACACCTTC. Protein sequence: CASSFLGSYGYTF.